This T cell receptor beta chain was captured in a study of T cell responses to AZD1222 COVID-19 vaccine. TCRdb's table, derived via immunoSEQ multiplex PCR, lists solely in-frame clones and lacks some. The table lists about 130,000 clones, under 90% of them singletons. Findings of the study overall: A mostly white British donor set with more females was recruited, and clonal diversity was possibly underestimated.

To note about this clone: What it binds is not known.

This clonotype was sampled from an adult in good health. The specimen comprised peripheral blood, sampled on day 0 of AZD1222 vaccination.

The CDR3 loop is CASSVAGTVSGNTIYF. The CDR3 nucleotides read TGTGCCAGCAGCGTCGCGGGGACAGTCTCTGGAAACACCATATATTTT. This sequence joins TRBV9 and TRBJ1-3; 7 bases line up with TRBD1. Trimming cost V 2 bases and J 0 bases; bases outside gene matches: 5. CDR3 size: 16 residues. Germline CDR1 reads SGDLS; CDR2 reads YYNGEE.